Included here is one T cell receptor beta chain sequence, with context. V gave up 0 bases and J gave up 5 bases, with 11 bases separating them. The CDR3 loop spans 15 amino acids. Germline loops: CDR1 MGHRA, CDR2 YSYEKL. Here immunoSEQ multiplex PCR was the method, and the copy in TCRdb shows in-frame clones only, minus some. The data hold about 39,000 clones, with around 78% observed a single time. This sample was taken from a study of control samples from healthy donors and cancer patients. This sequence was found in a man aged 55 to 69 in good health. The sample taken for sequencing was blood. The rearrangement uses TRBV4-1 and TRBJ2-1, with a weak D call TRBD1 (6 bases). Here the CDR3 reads CASSQDRGGHNEQFF. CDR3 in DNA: TGCGCCAGCAGCCAAGACAGGGGTGGACACAATGAGCAGTTCTTC.